This TCR beta chain is drawn from a study of preoperative IRX-2 immunotherapy in early breast cancer. Trimming pared 6 bases from V and 0 bases from J, leaving 12 bases between. The germline V gene encodes CDR1 SQVTM and CDR2 ANQGSEA. The CDR3 runs to 15 residues. Treatment defined: preoperative locoregional IRX-2 cytokine immunotherapy. Samples came from a phase Ib trial of preoperative locoregional IRX-2 cytokine immunotherapy. Using immunoSEQ multiplex PCR, the repertoire was profiled, and TCRdb retains in-frame clones only, with some absent. Of about 25,000 clones in the sample, about 95% were seen once.

This clonotype was sampled from a human donor with breast cancer. Material: tumor tissue, obtained after IRX-2 immunotherapy. The chain couples TRBV29-1 to TRBJ1-6, with D possibly TRBD1 on 5 matching bases. DNA for the CDR3: TGCAGCGTCGGGGACCGGAGCTCCTATAATTCACCCCTCCACTTT. It specifies CSVGDRSSYNSPLHF.